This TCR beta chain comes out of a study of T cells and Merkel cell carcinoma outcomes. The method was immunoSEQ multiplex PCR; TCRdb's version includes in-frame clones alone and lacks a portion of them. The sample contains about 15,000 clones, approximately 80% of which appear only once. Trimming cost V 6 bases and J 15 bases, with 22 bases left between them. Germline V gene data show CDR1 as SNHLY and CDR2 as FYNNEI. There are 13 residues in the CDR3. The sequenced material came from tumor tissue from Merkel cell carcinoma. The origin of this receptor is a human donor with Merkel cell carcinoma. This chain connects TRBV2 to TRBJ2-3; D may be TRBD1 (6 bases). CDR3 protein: CASRGAGGPRGYF. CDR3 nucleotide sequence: TGTGCCAGCAGGGGGGCGGGCGGACCAAGGGGTTATTTT. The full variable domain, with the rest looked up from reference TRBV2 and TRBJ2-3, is EPEVTQTPSHQVTQMGQEVILRCVPISNHLYFYWYRQILGQKVEFLVSFYNNEISEKSEIFDDQFSVERPDGSNFTLKIRSTKLEDSAMYFCASRGAGGPRGYFGPGTRLTVL.